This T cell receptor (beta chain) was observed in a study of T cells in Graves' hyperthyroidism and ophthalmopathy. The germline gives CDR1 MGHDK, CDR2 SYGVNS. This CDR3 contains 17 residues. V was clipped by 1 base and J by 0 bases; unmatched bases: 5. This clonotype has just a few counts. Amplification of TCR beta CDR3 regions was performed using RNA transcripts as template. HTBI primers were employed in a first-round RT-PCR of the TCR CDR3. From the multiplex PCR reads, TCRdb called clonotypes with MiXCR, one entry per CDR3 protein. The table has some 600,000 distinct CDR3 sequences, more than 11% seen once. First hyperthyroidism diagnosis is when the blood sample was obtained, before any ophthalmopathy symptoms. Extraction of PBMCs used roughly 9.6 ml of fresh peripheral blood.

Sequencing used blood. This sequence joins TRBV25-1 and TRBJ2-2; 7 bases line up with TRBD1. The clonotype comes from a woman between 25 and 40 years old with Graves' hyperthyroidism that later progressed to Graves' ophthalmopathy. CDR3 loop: CASSEWRQGSNTGELFF. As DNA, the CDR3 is TGTGCCAGCAGTGAATGGAGACAGGGATCGAACACCGGGGAGCTGTTTTTT.